A single sample is the source of the 5 T cell receptor beta chains below, sequenced in a study of blood T cell repertoires in COVID-19. TCRdb's table, derived via immunoSEQ multiplex PCR, lists solely in-frame clones and lacks some. The sample has roughly 520,000 clones, 88% seen once; the top ten hold roughly 1.9%. Specimen: PBMCs or T cells enriched from blood (not recorded which). Source of these receptors: a woman aged 40 to 50 who had recovered from COVID-19.

The chain carries TRBV10-3 and TRBJ1-1, with 7 bases lining up with TRBD1. Germline V gene lookup returns CDR1 ENHRY and CDR2 SYGVKD. The CDR3 has 15 residues. With 6 bases clipped from V and 1 base from J, the junction kept 8 bases outside the gene matches. CDR3 nucleotides: TGTGCCATCAGCGGAAGGGACAGCTCGAACACTGAAGCTTTCTTT. This codes for CAISGRDSSNTEAFF.

The CDR3 is CASSLVAVNTGELFF. The DNA of the CDR3 is TGCGCCAGCAGCTTGGTTGCGGTGAACACCGGGGAGCTGTTTTTT. This chain uses TRBV5-1 with TRBJ2-2; D gene uncertain. CDR1 is SGHRS, CDR2 YFSETQ, per germline. V lost 0 bases and J lost 1, with 7 bases in between. The CDR3 has 15 amino acids.

The chain carries TRBV28 and TRBJ1-1; D call uncertain. The CDR3 runs to 13 residues. CDR1 is MDHEN and CDR2 is SYDVKM in the germline V gene. The V gene lost 9 bases and the J gene lost 1 base, with 12 bases spanning the gap. The CDR3 is CASIENQNTEAFF. The CDR3 coding sequence is TGTGCCAGTATAGAAAACCAGAACACTGAAGCTTTCTTT.

This chain joins TRBV6-4 and TRBJ1-2; 11 bases agree with TRBD1. Germline CDR1 and CDR2: MRHNA and SNTAGT. V trimming: 3 bases; J trimming: 5 bases; junction bases outside the gene matches: 5. The CDR3 is 15 amino acids. CDR3 bases: TGTGCCAGCAGTGAACGGACAGGGGGCGGGTATGGCTACACCTTC. Translating gives CASSERTGGGYGYTF.

The CDR3, as DNA: TGTGCCAGCAGCGGGACAGGAAGGTTAAATTCACCCCTCCACTTT. Its protein product is CASSGTGRLNSPLHF. The rearrangement uses TRBV6-5 and TRBJ1-6; 8 bases align to TRBD1. This CDR3 has 15 amino acids. V dropped 6 bases and J dropped 7; count of bases not matched to a gene: 8. Germline V lookup: CDR1 MNHEY, CDR2 SVGAGI.